This TCR beta chain was obtained from a study of blood T cell repertoires in COVID-19. Sequencing used immunoSEQ multiplex PCR; TCRdb keeps in-frame clones, though not all of them. The data contain 65,000 to 90,000 clones, approximately 82% of them seen just once; the ten biggest clones take up roughly a tenth. Germline V lookup: CDR1 SGHRS, CDR2 YFSETQ. Trimming took 0 bases from V and 6 from J, leaving 13 bases between them. This CDR3 is built from 14 residues. Sequencing was done on a sample of peripheral blood. The receptor was isolated from a man in his 60s with acute or convalescent COVID-19. The chain carries TRBV5-1 and TRBJ2-7; D unclear. The CDR3 DNA follows: TGCGCCAGCAGCTTGGACTTAATAAGCTCCGAGCAGTACTTC. This translates into CASSLDLISSEQYF.